This passage covers 22 T cell receptor beta chains from one sample sequenced in a study of cytomegalovirus exposure and HLA in healthy donors. Assay used: immunoSEQ multiplex PCR; TCRdb lists only in-frame clones, some missing. Of about 360,000 clones in the sample, 86% were seen once. The sequencing sample was made of PBMCs. The receptor source for this set is a woman younger than 35 in good health and CMV-seronegative.

This clone was seen a single time. The V call is TRBV4-1, the J call TRBJ2-7, with D possibly matching TRBD2 (6 bases). The V gene lost 3 bases and the J gene lost 6 bases, with 27 bases spanning the gap. CDR3 size: 18 residues. Germline CDR1 is MGHRA and CDR2 is YSYEKL. DNA of the CDR3: TGCGCCAGCAGCCAGAACGCCGGAGTGGAGGGTCTCTACGGCGAGCAGTACTTC. Residues: CASSQNAGVEGLYGEQYF.

The chain links TRBV2 to TRBJ2-3, with 8 bases identical to TRBD2. CDR3 length equals 19 residues. The V gene's germline CDR1 is SNHLY and CDR2 FYNNEI. V dropped 4 bases and J dropped 0; count of bases not matched to a gene: 15. CDR3 sequence reads: CASSGLAGLSGASTDTQYF. CDR3 in DNA: TGTGCCAGCAGTGGTTTAGCGGGACTATCGGGTGCTAGCACAGATACGCAGTATTTT.

V gene TRBV28 combines with J gene TRBJ1-4; the match to TRBD1 covers 9 bases. This CDR3 is 14 amino acids long. V was pared by 8 bases and J by 6 bases, with 7 bases of the junction left unmatched. Germline CDR1 is MDHEN and CDR2 is SYDVKM. This CDR3 reads CASGVQGAYEKLFF. The CDR3 DNA is TGTGCCAGCGGGGTACAGGGGGCGTATGAAAAACTGTTTTTT.

This clone has more than one count but fewer than ten. This chain links TRBV2 with TRBJ1-5, with D unclear. Germline V gene sequence: CDR1 SNHLY, CDR2 FYNNEI. The V end was cut by 2 bases, the J end by 7 bases, with 9 bases between. The CDR3 has 13 residues. CDR3 nucleotide sequence: TGTGCCAGCAGTGAACGCGTGGGCCAGCCCCAGCATTTT. Translating it yields CASSERVGQPQHF.

The gene calls are TRBV28 and TRBJ2-5; 9 bases fit TRBD2. The length of the CDR3 is 16 residues. The V and J ends lost 8 bases and 5 bases, in that order; junction bases with no gene match: 15. CDR1 and CDR2 from the germline V gene are MDHEN and SYDVKM. The CDR3 DNA reads TGTGCCAGCCTTCCCATTAGCGGGAGAGGGTGGGAGACCCAGTACTTC. As protein: CASLPISGRGWETQYF.

The chain joins TRBV30 to TRBJ2-1, with D unresolved. CDR1 and CDR2 (germline): GTSNPN, SVGIG (reference sequence). This CDR3 contains 15 residues. Deletions cut 1 base from V and 0 bases from J, with 10 bases between. CDR3 sequence (DNA): TGTGCCTGGAGTGGGCGGCAGAGCTCCTACAATGAGCAGTTCTTC. Translation gives CAWSGRQSSYNEQFF. Full variable domain (rest looked up from reference TRBV30 and TRBJ2-1): SQTIHQWPATLVQPVGSPLSLECTVEGTSNPNLYWYRQAAGRGLQLLFYSVGIGQISSEVPQNLSASRPQDRQFILSSKKLLLSDSGFYLCAWSGRQSSYNEQFFGPGTRLTVL.

V is TRBV7-9 and J is TRBJ2-2; 9 bases are shared with TRBD1. The germline V gene has CDR1 SEHNR and CDR2 FQNEAQ (reference sequence). The CDR3 loop spans 13 amino acids. The V and J ends lost 9 bases and 4 bases, in that order; junction bases with no gene match: 3. The CDR3 coding sequence is TGTGCCAGGGGACAGGGATCCACCGGGGAGCTGTTTTTT. Protein sequence: CARGQGSTGELFF. Combining the CDR3 with reference TRBV7-9 and TRBJ2-2 gives the whole variable domain DTGVSQNPRHKITKRGQNVTFRCDPISEHNRLYWYRQTLGQGPEFLTYFQNEAQLEKSRLLSDRFSAERPKGSFSTLEIQRTEQGDSAMYLCARGQGSTGELFFGEGSRLTVL.

This chain uses TRBV7-9 with TRBJ1-3; D gene uncertain. The ends were cut back, 4 bases at V and 4 bases at J, with 8 bases in the middle. In germline, CDR1 is SEHNR, CDR2 FQNEAQ (reference sequence). This CDR3 spans 13 amino acids. The DNA of the CDR3 is TGTGCCAGCAGCTACTCTCCGGGAAACACCATATATTTT. This encodes CASSYSPGNTIYF. Based on the CDR3 plus reference TRBV7-9 and TRBJ1-3, the full variable domain is DTGVSQNPRHKITKRGQNVTFRCDPISEHNRLYWYRQTLGQGPEFLTYFQNEAQLEKSRLLSDRFSAERPKGSFSTLEIQRTEQGDSAMYLCASSYSPGNTIYFGEGSWLTVV.

This chain uses TRBV10-1 with TRBJ2-2; D is perhaps TRBD1 (6 bases). Deletions cut 3 bases from V and 4 bases from J, with 9 bases between. Germline CDR1 is WNHNN and CDR2 is SYGVQD (reference sequence). This CDR3 is built from 14 residues. The CDR3 region has the DNA TGCGCCAGCAGTGACAGGGGTCGCACCGGGGAGCTGTTTTTT. Protein product: CASSDRGRTGELFF.

The gene calls are TRBV9 and TRBJ1-2; weak D call: TRBD1 (5 bases). This CDR3 comprises 14 residues. The germline V gene has CDR1 SGDLS and CDR2 YYNGEE. Between the trimmed V and J ends, which lost 4 bases and 4 bases, there was a span of 14 bases. CDR3 sequence reads: CASSPDTGFYGYTF. The CDR3 nucleotides read TGTGCCAGCAGCCCTGATACAGGATTCTATGGCTACACCTTC.

The V and J genes are TRBV7-3 and TRBJ2-2; the D gene is possibly TRBD1 (6 bases). Germline CDR1 and CDR2: SGHTA and FQGTGA. The CDR3 covers 14 residues. The V end lost 2 bases, the J end lost 6 bases, and 10 bases lay between the germline ends. For the CDR3, the DNA is TGTGCCAGCAGCTTACAACAGGGACCCGGGGAGCTGTTTTTT. It translates to CASSLQQGPGELFF.

The chain joins TRBV5-1 to TRBJ2-3; possibly TRBD1 for D (6 bases). CDR1 and CDR2 from the germline V gene are SGHRS and YFSETQ. This CDR3 contains 18 residues. The germline V and J ends were trimmed by 0 bases and 2 bases, with 19 bases remaining between them. The CDR3 region is CASSLAVVRDKPTDTQYF. In nucleotides, the CDR3 is TGCGCCAGCAGCTTGGCGGTAGTCCGGGACAAACCCACAGATACGCAGTATTTT.

This clone was counted between two and nine times. V and J are TRBV13 and TRBJ2-1; no firm D call. The germline CDR1 and CDR2 sequences are PRHDT and FYEKMQ (reference sequence). The CDR3 sequence is 15 residues long. The ends were cut back, 0 bases at V and 1 base at J, with 7 bases in the middle. CDR3 DNA sequence: TGTGCCAGCAGCTTAGGGCGGATTTCCTACAATGAGCAGTTCTTC. Protein: CASSLGRISYNEQFF.

This clone came up a few times. The chain uses TRBV25-1 and TRBJ1-2; 7 positions agree with TRBD1. V gave up 5 bases and J gave up 7 bases; unmatched junction bases: 4. The CDR3 is made up of 12 amino acids. Germline V gives CDR1 MGHDK, CDR2 SYGVNS. CDR3 nucleotide sequence: TGTGCCAGCAGTAGACAGGGACGTGGCTACACCTTC. Its translation: CASSRQGRGYTF.

This chain uses TRBV27 with TRBJ2-5, with a weak D call TRBD1 (6 bases). The germline gives CDR1 MNHEY, CDR2 SMNVEV (reference sequence). The CDR3 extends over 13 amino acids. Deletions cut 8 bases from V and 5 bases from J, with 15 bases between. CDR3 nucleotide sequence: TGTGCCAGCCGGGACACTGTCGGTGAGACCCAGTACTTC. This sequence encodes CASRDTVGETQYF.

The rearrangement links TRBV5-5 to TRBJ2-7, with TRBD1 matching 8 bases. V was clipped by 1 base and J by 3 bases; unmatched bases: 6. Germline lookup yields CDR1 SGHKS and CDR2 YYEKEE (reference sequence). The length of the CDR3 is 15 residues. The DNA for the CDR3 is TGTGCCAGCAGCTTGTACAGGGGGAGCCACTACGAGCAGTACTTC. As protein: CASSLYRGSHYEQYF.

The chain combines TRBV4-1 with TRBJ1-2; 7 bases are shared with TRBD1. Germline V CDR1 and CDR2: MGHRA, YSYEKL. Trimming at V came to 6 bases and at J to 7 bases, leaving 8 bases not matched to a gene. CDR3 length: 13 amino acids. The CDR3: CASRLTGEPGYTF. CDR3 sequence (DNA): TGCGCCAGCAGACTAACAGGGGAGCCTGGCTACACCTTC.

The rearrangement joins TRBV5-6 to TRBJ2-7; TRBD1 agrees at 9 bases. V gave up 6 bases and J gave up 5 bases; unmatched junction bases: 15. This CDR3 contains 16 residues. Germline V gene data show CDR1 as SGHDT and CDR2 as YYEEEE. CDR3 coding DNA: TGTGCCAGCACCACCGTAGGGGGACAGGGATATAACGAGCAGTACTTC. It codes for CASTTVGGQGYNEQYF. Drawing the rest from reference TRBV5-6 and TRBJ2-7, the complete variable domain is DAGVTQSPTHLIKTRGQQVTLRCSPKSGHDTVSWYQQALGQGPQFIFQYYEEEERQRGNFPDRFSGHQFPNYSSELNVNALLLGDSALYLCASTTVGGQGYNEQYFGPGTRLTVT.

This clone has only one observation. The CDR3 reads CSVSIGRLGEKLFF. The CDR3 nucleotides read TGCAGCGTTTCCATCGGCAGACTGGGTGAAAAACTGTTTTTT. The rearrangement joins TRBV29-1 to TRBJ1-4, with D unclear. Trimming cost V 5 bases and J 7 bases, with 17 bases left between them. This CDR3 contains 14 residues. The V gene's germline CDR1 is SQVTM and CDR2 ANQGSEA.

The chain employs TRBV6-1 and TRBJ2-3, with D possibly being TRBD2 (6 bases). The CDR3 is 13 residues long. The V gene's germline CDR1 is MNHNS and CDR2 SASEGT. Trimming left V 7 bases short and J 2 bases short, with 10 bases between. The CDR3 nucleotides read TGTGCCAGCAATTGGGAGGACACAGATACGCAGTATTTT. Its translation is CASNWEDTDTQYF.

This clone was observed once. The V and J genes are TRBV11-2 and TRBJ1-1; no firm D call. V shed 5 bases and J shed 4 bases, with 14 bases lying between them. The CDR3 contains 14 residues. CDR1 and CDR2 (germline): SGHAT, FQNNGV. The CDR3 here is CASSRGGISTEAFF. In nucleotides, the CDR3 is TGTGCCAGCAGCCGAGGAGGGATTAGCACTGAAGCTTTCTTT.

The chain employs TRBV28 and TRBJ1-1; 7 nucleotides match TRBD1. Germline CDR1 MDHEN, CDR2 SYDVKM. V was pared by 5 bases and J by 6 bases, with 15 bases of the junction left unmatched. This CDR3 has 16 residues. Here the CDR3 reads CASSPTGQVKRAEAFF. The DNA for the CDR3 is TGTGCCAGCAGTCCAACAGGACAGGTCAAAAGGGCTGAAGCTTTCTTT.